This T cell receptor beta chain came from a study of blood T cell repertoires in COVID-19. Recruits, aged roughly 18 to 100 years, lived in 24 US areas. Participants reported their clinical history, and cohort assignment relied on those reports. V lost 6 bases, J lost 3 bases, and 8 bases stayed unmatched. This CDR3 is 15 amino acids long. CDR1 and CDR2 (germline): WSHSY, SAAADI. Clones were read by immunoSEQ multiplex PCR, and TCRdb kept only the in-frame ones, dropping some. Here the sample spans about 280,000 clones, 80% to 90% being singletons. This clone was observed a few times. This rearrangement joins TRBV10-2 to TRBJ2-7; 10 nucleotides line up with TRBD2. The sequence was collected from a woman in her 30s with acute COVID-19. The sample consisted of PBMCs or T cells enriched from blood (not recorded which). This CDR3 reads CASSNQREGFYEQYF. The DNA of the CDR3 is TGCGCCAGCAGCAACCAGCGGGAGGGCTTCTACGAGCAGTACTTC.